Listed here is a single TCR beta chain. Its antigen is unidentified. TCR alpha and TCR beta cDNA libraries carrying sample barcodes and UMIs were produced by 5'RACE using constant-segment primers. MiXCR, run by TCRdb on the 5' RACE reads, gives a single entry per CDR3 protein. The table has a few hundred thousand distinct CDR3 sequences, less than 25% seen once; the top ten hold 21%. The CDR3 loop spans 18 amino acids. Germline loops: CDR1 LGHNA, CDR2 YNFKEQ. V dropped 4 bases and J dropped 4; count of bases not matched to a gene: 17. The sample originates from a study of T-cell memory formation after mild COVID-19. In the study overall: Largely, TCR clusters stayed within a single donor. Study-wide points: Pre-infection memory carried some responding clones, suggesting that cross-reactive memory joined.

What was sequenced was PBMCs or a T cell subset sorted from them (not recorded which). The receptor comes from a man in his late teens or twenties who had mild COVID-19 (a few samples of this study predate the infection). Cell type and time point are not known. The chain employs TRBV4-2 and TRBJ2-3, with 7 nucleotides matching TRBD2. The CDR3 sequence: CASSRPELTGGFPDTQYF. CDR3 in DNA: TGTGCCAGCAGCCGACCTGAGCTTACGGGGGGTTTCCCAGATACGCAGTATTTT.